This TCR beta chain was documented in a study of T cell repertoires in cytomegalovirus infection. Study information: The public TCR beta signatures pointed to both CMV infection and matching HLA type.

Study-level points and caveats: Cumulative public TCR beta family frequency identified carriers of CMV plus the relevant HLA.

Of note for this clonotype: Its specificity is unknown. At one end the junction does not follow the germline gene, possibly because of a read error.

TCRdb used MiXCR to reprocess the reads, holding one entry per CDR3 protein. The sample carries roughly 500,000 distinct CDR3 sequences, around 30% recorded once. This CDR3 is 17 amino acids long. The chain uses TRBV5-3 and TRBJ1-2; D is unclear. TRBV5-3 is recorded as an ORF, its role being uncertain. The source is a human donor in good health (CMV status not recorded). Some clones in this sample may be carry-over from other donors' samples. The specimen comprised cultured PBMCs, sampled from culture after CMV antigen stimulation. CDR3 nucleotides: TGTGCCAGCAGCTCTCTTATTTTGGGCCCGACTCCCTATGGCTACACCTTC. As protein: CASSSLILGPTPYGYTF.